This T cell receptor (beta chain) is drawn from a study of T-cell memory formation after mild COVID-19. Overall study: In these data, TCR clusters were largely donor specific.

TCRdb re-derived calls from the 5' RACE reads in MiXCR, one entry per CDR3 protein. The data show 290,000 or so distinct CDR3 sequences, approximately 19% seen once. The CDR3 runs 13 residues. Germline CDR1 SEHNR, CDR2 FQNEAQ (reference sequence). V gave up 5 bases and J gave up 8 bases; unmatched junction bases: 7. Details on this clonotype: The antigen is not known.

General study results and limits: Some clones that responded were present in memory (sampled pre-infection), which suggests cross-reactive memory joined.

This TCR came from a man aged 18 to 29 who had mild COVID-19 (a few samples of this study predate the infection). Cell type and time point are not known. J is TRBJ1-1 and V is TRBV7-9; 8 nucleotides agree with TRBD1. The sequenced sample was PBMCs or a T cell subset sorted from them (not recorded which). In DNA, the CDR3 is TGTGCCAGCAGCCGCGGACAGGGCGGCGAAGCTTTCTTT. Translation gives CASSRGQGGEAFF.